These 20 T cell receptor beta chains share one sample of origin, sequenced in a study of human thymus T cells. Resections from corrective heart surgery provided thymus tissue. The repertoire was sequenced with immunoSEQ multiplex PCR; TCRdb's copy has only in-frame clones and lacks some. The sample has tens of thousands of clones; 96% are singletons. Sequencing used thymus tissue. The source of these receptors is a boy in the first two years of life with a congenital heart defect but otherwise immunologically healthy.

The chain is built from TRBV29-1 and TRBJ2-1; 13 nucleotides agree with TRBD2. After removal of 6 bases from V and 0 bases from J, the junction contained 8 bases not matched to a gene. This CDR3 comprises 17 residues. The V gene's germline CDR1 is SQVTM and CDR2 ANQGSEA. CDR3 region: CSVGTSGNLSSYNEQFF. CDR3 coding DNA: TGCAGCGTAGGGACTAGCGGGAATCTTAGCTCCTACAATGAGCAGTTCTTC.

V is TRBV7-9 and J is TRBJ2-5; 7 nucleotides line up with TRBD2. This CDR3 is 15 amino acids long. The ends lost 8 bases at V and 1 base at J; junction bases unmatched: 10. Per the germline V gene, CDR1 is SEHNR and CDR2 is FQNEAQ (reference sequence). In nucleotides, the CDR3 is TGTGCCAGCCCAATCAATAGCGGGCCCCAAGAGACCCAGTACTTC. The encoded protein is CASPINSGPQETQYF.

The chain employs TRBV14 and TRBJ2-3; TRBD2 aligns across 16 bases. CDR3 length: 22 amino acids. The V and J ends lost 0 bases and 1 base, in that order; junction bases with no gene match: 13. Germline CDR1 is SGHDN and CDR2 is FVKESK. DNA for the CDR3: TGTGCCAGCAGCCAAGAATTTGTGGGACTAGCGGGAGGGCCGAAGGGCACAGATACGCAGTATTTT. Protein: CASSQEFVGLAGGPKGTDTQYF.

J is TRBJ1-6 and V is TRBV27; D is unresolved. CDR3 size: 13 residues. V shed 2 bases and J shed 4 bases, with 3 bases lying between them. CDR1 MNHEY and CDR2 SMNVEV come from the germline V gene (reference sequence). The CDR3 region is CASSLGYNSPLHF. The DNA for the CDR3 is TGTGCCAGCAGTTTAGGTTATAATTCACCCCTCCACTTT.

The genes are TRBV5-4 and TRBJ1-2, with 7 bases that match TRBD1. The CDR3 runs to 16 residues. Per the germline V gene, CDR1 is SGHNT and CDR2 is YYREEE (reference sequence). The V and J ends lost 0 bases and 6 bases, in that order; junction bases with no gene match: 11. Here the CDR3 reads CASSLGTRDSRDGYTF. The CDR3 nucleotides are TGTGCCAGCAGCTTGGGGACTAGGGACAGTAGAGATGGCTACACCTTC.

The genes are TRBV14 and TRBJ1-1, with D tentatively TRBD1 (5 bases). CDR3 length: 15 amino acids. The V end lost 0 bases, the J end lost 5 bases, and 13 bases lay between the germline ends. The V gene's germline CDR1 is SGHDN and CDR2 FVKESK. CDR3 residues: CASSQDRQGGTEAFF. Written as DNA, the CDR3 is TGTGCCAGCAGCCAAGATCGCCAGGGAGGAACTGAAGCTTTCTTT.

V usage is TRBV18 and J usage is TRBJ2-3, with a weak D call TRBD2 (5 bases). CDR1 KGHSH and CDR2 LQKENI come from the germline V gene. The CDR3 totals 15 residues. V shed 6 bases and J shed 2 bases, with 15 bases lying between them. For the CDR3, the DNA is TGTGCCAGCTCGTCTAGCCGCCTTAACACAGATACGCAGTATTTT. This sequence encodes CASSSSRLNTDTQYF. Together with reference TRBV18 and TRBJ2-3, the CDR3 gives the full variable domain: NAGVMQNPRHLVRRRGQEARLRCSPMKGHSHVYWYRQLPEEGLKFMVYLQKENIIDESGMPKERFSAEFPKEGPSILRIQQVVRGDSAAYFCASSSSRLNTDTQYFGPGTRLTVL.

This clone was recorded once. The genes are TRBV18 and TRBJ1-2; D remains ambiguous. Germline V gene data show CDR1 as KGHSH and CDR2 as LQKENI. With 0 bases removed from V and 4 bases from J, the gap between germline ends came to 9 bases. The CDR3 totals 14 residues. DNA for the CDR3: TGTGCCAGCTCACCACCGGTAGGTCCCTATGGCTACACCTTC. This codes for CASSPPVGPYGYTF.

The chain combines TRBV6-1 with TRBJ1-1, with 10 bases aligning to TRBD1. Germline-derived CDR1 and CDR2 are MNHNS and SASEGT. The V gene end was trimmed by 0 bases and the J gene end by 2 bases; junction bases not matched to a gene: 15. This CDR3 is built from 20 residues. This CDR3 reads CASSEAVRPGQGSLNTEAFF. The CDR3 DNA is TGTGCCAGCAGTGAAGCAGTGCGACCGGGACAGGGGTCCCTAAACACTGAAGCTTTCTTT.

V usage is TRBV25-1 and J usage is TRBJ2-5; 9 bases agree with TRBD1. CDR3 length: 16 residues. V lost 1 base and J lost 4; bases outside the gene matches: 7. Germline loops: CDR1 MGHDK, CDR2 SYGVNS. The CDR3 DNA follows: TGTGCCAGCAGTGAATCTCAAGGGACAGGGACAGAGACCCAGTACTTC. Its protein is CASSESQGTGTETQYF.

V usage is TRBV15 and J usage is TRBJ2-7; D gene unclear. CDR3 length equals 15 residues. Trimming cost V 0 bases and J 2 bases, with 11 bases left between them. Germline V CDR1 and CDR2: LNHNV, YYDKDF (reference sequence). In nucleotides, the CDR3 is TGTGCCACCAGCAGAGATCTTACTATCACCTACGAGCAGTACTTC. It yields the protein CATSRDLTITYEQYF.

The chain employs TRBV7-2 and TRBJ1-3; D is perhaps TRBD1 (6 bases). V lost 5 bases and J lost 8, with 19 bases in between. The CDR3 runs 15 residues. The germline gives CDR1 SGHTA, CDR2 FQGNSA. The CDR3 spells CASSLINRVLHTIYF. The CDR3 bases are TGTGCCAGCAGCCTAATAAACAGGGTACTGCACACCATATATTTT.

The J gene is TRBJ1-1, the V gene TRBV4-1; 9 bases agree with TRBD1. The length of the CDR3 is 16 residues. Trimming cost V 4 bases and J 4 bases; bases outside gene matches: 10. Germline assignment: CDR1 MGHRA and CDR2 YSYEKL. CDR3: CASSPPTGGAFTEAFF. The CDR3 DNA is TGCGCCAGCAGCCCACCTACAGGGGGCGCGTTCACTGAAGCTTTCTTT.

V gene TRBV19 combines with J gene TRBJ1-5; tentative D call: TRBD1 (6 bases). CDR1 LNHDA and CDR2 SQIVND come from the germline V gene (reference sequence). Trimming shortened V by 5 bases and J by 9 bases, and 14 bases separated the two germline ends. This CDR3 is 13 amino acids long. Written as DNA, the CDR3 is TGTGCCAGTAGTCACAGGGAATATAGGCCCCAGCATTTT. Amino acids: CASSHREYRPQHF.

This chain links TRBV7-9 with TRBJ2-4; 7 nucleotides match TRBD2. CDR3 size: 16 residues. V dropped 1 base and J dropped 9; count of bases not matched to a gene: 12. The germline V gene has CDR1 SEHNR and CDR2 FQNEAQ (reference sequence). The CDR3 nucleotides are TGTGCCAGCAGCTTAGGAGGGGAGGGGCAAGCGAGCATTCAGTACTTC. Translation: CASSLGGEGQASIQYF.

The CDR3 nucleotides read TGCGCCAGCAGCCAAGATCTTAGCAGGCCACAGGGGTCTAACACCGGGGAGCTGTTTTTT. It codes for CASSQDLSRPQGSNTGELFF. The chain combines TRBV4-3 with TRBJ2-2, with TRBD1 identical over 7 bases. V lost 0 bases and J lost 2; bases outside the gene matches: 15. The CDR3 is 20 amino acids. The germline V gene has CDR1 LGHNA and CDR2 YSLEER.

The chain has TRBV5-6 and TRBJ2-4; D is unresolved. Looked up from germline, CDR1 is SGHDT and CDR2 is YYEEEE. The CDR3 contains 14 residues. Trimming removed 1 base from V and 8 bases from J, with 13 bases in between. The CDR3 nucleotides are TGTGCCAGCAGCTTGTTCCCAGGTGGGGACATTCAGTACTTC. It codes for CASSLFPGGDIQYF.

The chain joins TRBV10-3 to TRBJ2-7; 9 nucleotides line up with TRBD1. The germline CDR1 and CDR2 sequences are ENHRY and SYGVKD. With 5 bases clipped from V and 3 bases from J, the junction kept 11 bases outside the gene matches. The CDR3 has 16 amino acids. The CDR3 region is CAISPFGTGLFYEQYF. CDR3 DNA: TGTGCCATCAGTCCATTCGGGACAGGGCTTTTCTACGAGCAGTACTTC.

The rearrangement joins TRBV30 to TRBJ1-5, with D unresolved. Germline V gene lookup returns CDR1 GTSNPN and CDR2 SVGIG (reference sequence). This CDR3 has 14 amino acids. V was pared by 2 bases and J by 0 bases, with 8 bases between. The CDR3 bases are TGTGCCTGGAGTCGTTCGCCTAGCAATCAGCCCCAGCATTTT. Its protein product is CAWSRSPSNQPQHF.

V and J are TRBV14 and TRBJ2-7; 12 nucleotides line up with TRBD2. The CDR3 is 20 residues long. Germline trimming cut 0 bases from V and 0 bases from J; bases unmatched to any gene: 12. Germline V CDR1 and CDR2: SGHDN, FVKESK. In nucleotides, the CDR3 is TGTGCCAGCAGCCAAGATCGGCTCCGAACTAGCGGGAGGTTCTCCTACGAGCAGTACTTC. The encoded protein is CASSQDRLRTSGRFSYEQYF.